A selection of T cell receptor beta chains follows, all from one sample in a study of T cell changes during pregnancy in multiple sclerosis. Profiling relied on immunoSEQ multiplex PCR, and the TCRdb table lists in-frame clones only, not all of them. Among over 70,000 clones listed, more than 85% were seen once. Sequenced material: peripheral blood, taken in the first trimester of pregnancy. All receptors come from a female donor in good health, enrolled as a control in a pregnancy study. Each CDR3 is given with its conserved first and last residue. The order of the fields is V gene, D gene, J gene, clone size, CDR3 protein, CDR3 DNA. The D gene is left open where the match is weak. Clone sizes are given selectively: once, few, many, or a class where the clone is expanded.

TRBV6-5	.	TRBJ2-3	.	CASSYGRSRTQYF	TGTGCCAGCAGTTACGGGCGAAGTCGTACGCAGTATTTT
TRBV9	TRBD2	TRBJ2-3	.	CASSPTGGSTDTQYF	TGTGCCAGCAGCCCTACGGGGGGGAGCACAGATACGCAGTATTTT
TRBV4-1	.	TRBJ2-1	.	CASSQETGFPYNEQFF	TGCGCCAGCAGCCAAGAGACTGGGTTCCCCTACAATGAGCAGTTCTTC
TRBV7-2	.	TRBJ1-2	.	CASSLARGNGYTF	TGTGCCAGCAGCTTAGCCAGGGGAAATGGCTACACCTTC
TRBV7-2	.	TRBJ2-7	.	CASSLTQGTYEQYF	TGTGCCAGCAGCTTAACTCAGGGCACCTACGAGCAGTACTTC
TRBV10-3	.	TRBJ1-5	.	CAISGQYNQPQHF	TGTGCCATCAGTGGACAGTACAATCAGCCCCAGCATTTT
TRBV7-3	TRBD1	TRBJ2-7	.	CASSKTGGYEQYF	TGTGCCAGCAGCAAGACAGGGGGCTACGAGCAGTACTTC
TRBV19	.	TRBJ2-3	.	CASNPGLTHAYTDTQYF	TGTGCCAGTAACCCCGGACTGACCCACGCCTACACAGATACGCAGTATTTT
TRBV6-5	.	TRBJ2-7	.	CASTGSYEQYF	TGTGCCAGCACAGGCTCCTACGAGCAGTACTTC
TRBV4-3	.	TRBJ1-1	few	CASSRGETEAFF	TGCGCCAGCAGCCGGGGGGAGACTGAAGCTTTCTTT
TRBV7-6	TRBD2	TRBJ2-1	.	CASSLGVAGGEQFF	TGTGCCAGCAGCTTGGGTGTAGCGGGAGGTGAGCAGTTCTTC
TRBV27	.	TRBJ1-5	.	CASSLAGGRPQHF	TGTGCCAGCAGTCTAGCGGGGGGGCGGCCCCAGCATTTT
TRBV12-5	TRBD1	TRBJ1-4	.	CASGFGTGGNEKLFF	TGTGCTAGTGGTTTCGGGACAGGGGGTAATGAAAAACTGTTTTTT
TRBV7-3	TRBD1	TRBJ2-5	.	CASSRDREETQYF	TGTGCCAGCAGCCGGGACAGGGAAGAGACCCAGTACTTC
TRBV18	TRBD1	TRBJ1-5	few	CASSPGTGRNNQPQHF	TGTGCCAGCTCACCAGGGACAGGGAGGAACAATCAGCCCCAGCATTTT
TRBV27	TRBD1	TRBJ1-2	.	CASSSGQGLELYGYTF	TGTGCCAGCAGTTCAGGACAGGGGCTTGAATTGTATGGCTACACCTTC
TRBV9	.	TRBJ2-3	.	CASSVKGTPSTDTQYF	TGTGCCAGCAGCGTAAAGGGGACACCTAGCACAGATACGCAGTATTTT
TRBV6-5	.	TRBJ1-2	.	CASSYHRGPPYGYTF	TGTGCCAGCAGTTACCACCGAGGGCCCCCCTATGGCTACACCTTC
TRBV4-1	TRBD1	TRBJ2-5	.	CASSQGGTGGQETQYF	TGCGCCAGCAGTCAAGGGGGGACAGGGGGCCAAGAGACCCAGTACTTC
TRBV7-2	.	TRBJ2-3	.	CASSLRGQSTDTQYF	TGTGCCAGCAGCTTACGAGGACAGAGCACAGATACGCAGTATTTT
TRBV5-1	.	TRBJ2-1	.	CASSIGGTDNEQFF	TGCGCCAGCTCTATAGGGGGTACTGACAATGAGCAGTTCTTC
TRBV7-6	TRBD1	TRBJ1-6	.	CASSLDRVSPLHF	TGTGCCAGCAGCCTGGACAGGGTTTCACCCCTCCACTTT
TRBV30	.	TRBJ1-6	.	CAWSLPNSPLHF	TGTGCCTGGAGTCTCCCGAATTCACCCCTCCACTTT
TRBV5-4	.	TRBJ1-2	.	CASRATGQHYGYTF	TGTGCCAGCAGAGCGACAGGACAGCACTATGGCTACACCTTC
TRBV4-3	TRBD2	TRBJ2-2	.	CASSQDVEIAGGYGELFF	TGCGCCAGCAGCCAAGATGTGGAAATAGCGGGGGGCTACGGGGAGCTGTTTTTT
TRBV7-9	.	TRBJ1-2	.	CASSLGAESLFYGYTF	TGTGCCAGCAGCTTGGGGGCGGAGTCTCTATTCTATGGCTACACCTTC
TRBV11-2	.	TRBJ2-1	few	CASSLITGSGNEQFF	TGTGCCAGCAGCTTAATAACAGGGTCAGGGAATGAGCAGTTCTTC
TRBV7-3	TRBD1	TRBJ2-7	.	CASSRQGQGYEQYF	TGTGCCAGCAGTCGCCAGGGACAGGGCTACGAGCAGTACTTC
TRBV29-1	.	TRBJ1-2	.	CSVEQDGGYGYTF	TGCAGCGTTGAACAGGATGGAGGCTATGGCTACACCTTC
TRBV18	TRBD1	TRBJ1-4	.	CASSPQDRGNEKLFF	TGTGCCAGCTCACCACAGGACAGGGGGAATGAAAAACTGTTTTTT
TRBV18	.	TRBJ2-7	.	CASSPPTRRSLSYEQYF	TGTGCCAGCTCACCACCGACTAGACGTTCACTGTCCTACGAGCAGTACTTC